These 9 T cell receptor beta chains were all obtained from the same sample, sequenced in a study of blood T cell repertoires in COVID-19 (dated by TCRdb to the early 2020s). Libraries were prepared through the immunoSEQ multiplex PCR assay. TCRdb limited this immuneACCESS table to in-frame rearrangements with V and J called. A share of clones is missing; checked studies link under half to unresolved V genes, and the rest is unexplained. For this sample the table gives 250,000 or so clones, of which around 87% were detected only once. The ten largest account for approximately 1.5% of the sample. The sequenced sample was peripheral blood. These receptors were taken from a middle-aged woman who had recovered from COVID-19.

This chain joins TRBV5-6 and TRBJ1-3, with D hard to call. The CDR3 has 13 amino acids. V was shortened by 2 bases and J by 5 bases, with 8 bases between the two germline ends. CDR1 and CDR2 from the germline V gene are SGHDT and YYEEEE. CDR3 nucleotides: TGTGCCAGCAGCTTTAGTGCGCGAAACACCATATATTTT. It translates to CASSFSARNTIYF. The entire variable domain, with the rest obtained from reference TRBV5-6 and TRBJ1-3, is as follows: DAGVTQSPTHLIKTRGQQVTLRCSPKSGHDTVSWYQQALGQGPQFIFQYYEEEERQRGNFPDRFSGHQFPNYSSELNVNALLLGDSALYLCASSFSARNTIYFGEGSWLTVV.

V and J are TRBV25-1 and TRBJ1-2; 8 bases line up with TRBD1. The CDR3 length is 16 residues. V gave up 3 bases and J gave up 5 bases; unmatched junction bases: 11. The germline V gene has CDR1 MGHDK and CDR2 SYGVNS. Written as DNA, the CDR3 is TGTGCCAGCAGTGACGGGACAGGCCGACCGGCTTATGGCTACACCTTC. Translation: CASSDGTGRPAYGYTF.

CDR3 loop: CASSRGTAEGQPQHF. CDR3 sequence (DNA): TGTGCCAGCAGCCGAGGGACAGCCGAAGGGCAGCCCCAGCATTTT. This rearrangement joins TRBV5-6 to TRBJ1-5; 7 bases align to TRBD1. The CDR3 sequence is 15 residues long. J lost 7 bases, V lost 4 bases, and 11 bases had no gene match. The germline CDR1 and CDR2 sequences are SGHDT and YYEEEE.

The chain couples TRBV12-5 to TRBJ1-3, with 9 bases identical to TRBD1. Germline CDR1 reads LGHNT; CDR2 reads FRNRAP. This CDR3 spans 19 amino acids. V gave up 5 bases and J gave up 0 bases; unmatched junction bases: 14. This CDR3 reads CASGRPGQGTIYSGNTIYF. Written as DNA, the CDR3 is TGTGCTAGTGGTAGACCGGGACAGGGCACTATCTACTCTGGAAACACCATATATTTT.

The chain links TRBV29-1 to TRBJ2-3; perhaps TRBD1 as D (6 bases). CDR1 is SQVTM and CDR2 is ANQGSEA in the germline V gene. Trimming removed 3 bases at V and 0 bases at J, with 10 bases between. The CDR3 loop spans 14 amino acids. CDR3 region: CSVEQGRSTDTQYF. The CDR3 DNA sequence: TGCAGCGTTGAGCAGGGGCGGAGCACAGATACGCAGTATTTT.

The chain joins TRBV5-5 to TRBJ1-2, with 8 nucleotides matching TRBD1. CDR1 is SGHKS and CDR2 is YYEKEE in the germline V gene (reference sequence). The V gene end was trimmed by 4 bases and the J gene end by 4 bases; junction bases not matched to a gene: 6. The CDR3 is 14 amino acids. CDR3 residues: CASSQGQESYGYTF. DNA of the CDR3: TGTGCCAGCAGCCAGGGACAGGAGTCCTATGGCTACACCTTC.

The rearrangement uses TRBV5-4 and TRBJ2-2, with D perhaps TRBD2 (5 bases). Trimming cost V 2 bases and J 2 bases, with 7 bases left between them. The CDR3 spans 14 residues. The germline V gene has CDR1 SGHNT and CDR2 YYREEE (reference sequence). This chain's CDR3 is CASSFGINTGELFF. CDR3 DNA sequence: TGTGCCAGCAGCTTCGGGATCAACACCGGGGAGCTGTTTTTT.

This chain links TRBV6-5 with TRBJ2-1; 13 bases align to TRBD2. Germline-derived CDR1 and CDR2 are MNHEY and SVGAGI. The length of the CDR3 is 13 residues. V was pared by 8 bases and J by 9 bases, with 4 bases of the junction left unmatched. The CDR3 nucleotides are TGTGCCAGCGGGACTAGCGGGGCGGGTGAGCAGTTCTTC. Protein sequence: CASGTSGAGEQFF.

V usage is TRBV4-3 and J usage is TRBJ1-2; 9 bases map to TRBD1. The CDR3 has 19 amino acids. Germline CDR1 LGHNA, CDR2 YSLEER. The junction had 17 bases not matched to a gene; V was cut back by 0 bases and J by 6 bases. This chain's CDR3 is CASSQDRRTGAARTDGYTF. In DNA, the CDR3 is TGCGCCAGCAGCCAAGATAGACGGACAGGGGCCGCTAGGACCGATGGCTACACCTTC.